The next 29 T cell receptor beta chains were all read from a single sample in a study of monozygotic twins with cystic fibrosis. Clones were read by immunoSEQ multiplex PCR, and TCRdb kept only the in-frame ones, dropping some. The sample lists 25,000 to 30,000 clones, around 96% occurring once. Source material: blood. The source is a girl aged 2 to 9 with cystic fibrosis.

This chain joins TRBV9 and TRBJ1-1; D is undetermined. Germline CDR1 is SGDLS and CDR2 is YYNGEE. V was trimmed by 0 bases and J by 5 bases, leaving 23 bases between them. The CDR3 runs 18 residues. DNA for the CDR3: TGTGCCAGCAGCGTAGGGGTCAAGGCAGTCCCCGAGGAGACTGAAGCTTTCTTT. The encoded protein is CASSVGVKAVPEETEAFF.

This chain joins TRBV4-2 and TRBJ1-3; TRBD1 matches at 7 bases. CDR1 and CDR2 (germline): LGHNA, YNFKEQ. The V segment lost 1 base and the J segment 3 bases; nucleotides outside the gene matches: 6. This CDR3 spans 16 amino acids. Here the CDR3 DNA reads TGTGCCAGCAGCCAAGCGGAGGGGGCTAGTGGAAACACCATATATTTT. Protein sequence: CASSQAEGASGNTIYF.

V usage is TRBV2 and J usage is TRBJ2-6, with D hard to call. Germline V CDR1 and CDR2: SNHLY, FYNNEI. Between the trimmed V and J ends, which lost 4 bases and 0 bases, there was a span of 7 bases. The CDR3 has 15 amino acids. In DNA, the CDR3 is TGTGCCAGCAGTGTGAGGCTCTCTGGGGCCAACGTCCTGACTTTC. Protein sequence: CASSVRLSGANVLTF.

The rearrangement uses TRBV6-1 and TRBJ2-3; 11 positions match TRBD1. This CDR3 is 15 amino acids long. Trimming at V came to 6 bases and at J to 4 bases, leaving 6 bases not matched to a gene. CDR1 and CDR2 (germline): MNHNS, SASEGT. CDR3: CASRSGQGAADTQYF. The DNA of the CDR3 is TGTGCCAGCAGGTCCGGACAGGGGGCCGCAGATACGCAGTATTTT.

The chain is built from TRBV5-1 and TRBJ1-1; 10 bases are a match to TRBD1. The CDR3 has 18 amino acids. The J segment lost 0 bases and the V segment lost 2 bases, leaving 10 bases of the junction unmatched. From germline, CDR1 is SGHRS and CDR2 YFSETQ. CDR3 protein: CASSFIRDRGGLNTEAFF. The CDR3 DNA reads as TGCGCCAGCAGCTTTATTCGGGACAGGGGAGGGCTGAACACTGAAGCTTTCTTT.

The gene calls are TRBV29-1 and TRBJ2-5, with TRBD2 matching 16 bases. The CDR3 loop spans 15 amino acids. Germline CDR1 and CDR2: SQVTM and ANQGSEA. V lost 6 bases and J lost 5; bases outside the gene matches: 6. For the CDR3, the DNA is TGCAGCGTAGGGACTAGCGGGAGGGTCGGGGAGACCCAGTACTTC. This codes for CSVGTSGRVGETQYF.

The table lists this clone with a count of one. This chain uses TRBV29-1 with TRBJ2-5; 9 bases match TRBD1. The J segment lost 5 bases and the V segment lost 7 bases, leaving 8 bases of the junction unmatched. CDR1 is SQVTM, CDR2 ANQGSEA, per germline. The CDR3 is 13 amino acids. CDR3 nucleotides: TGCAGCGCCCACACAGGGGGCGGGGAGACCCAGTACTTC. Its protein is CSAHTGGGETQYF.

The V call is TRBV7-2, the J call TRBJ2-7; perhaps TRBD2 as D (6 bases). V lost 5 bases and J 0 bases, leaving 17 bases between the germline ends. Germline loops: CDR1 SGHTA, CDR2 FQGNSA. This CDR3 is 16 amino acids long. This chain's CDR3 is CASSQGGARSSYEQYF. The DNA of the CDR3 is TGTGCCAGCAGCCAGGGAGGAGCGAGGAGCTCCTACGAGCAGTACTTC.

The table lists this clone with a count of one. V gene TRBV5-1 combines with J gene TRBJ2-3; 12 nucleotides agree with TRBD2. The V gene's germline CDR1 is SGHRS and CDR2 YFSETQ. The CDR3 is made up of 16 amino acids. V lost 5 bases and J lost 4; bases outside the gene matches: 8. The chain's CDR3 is CASSRRLAGVPDTQYF. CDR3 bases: TGCGCCAGCAGTCGTCGACTAGCGGGAGTTCCAGATACGCAGTATTTT.

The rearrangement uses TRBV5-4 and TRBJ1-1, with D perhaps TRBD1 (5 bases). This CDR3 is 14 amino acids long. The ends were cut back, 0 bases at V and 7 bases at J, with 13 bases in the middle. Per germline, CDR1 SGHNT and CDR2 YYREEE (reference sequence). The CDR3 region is CASSLEVRGNEAFF. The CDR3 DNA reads TGTGCCAGCAGCTTGGAGGTCCGGGGGAATGAAGCTTTCTTT.

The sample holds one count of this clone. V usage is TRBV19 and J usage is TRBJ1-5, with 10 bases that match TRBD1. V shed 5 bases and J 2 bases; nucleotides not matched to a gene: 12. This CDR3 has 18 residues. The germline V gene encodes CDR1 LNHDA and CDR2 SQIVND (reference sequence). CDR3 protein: CASSARTGGILGNQPQHF. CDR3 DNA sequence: TGTGCCAGTAGTGCCCGGACAGGGGGGATACTTGGCAATCAGCCCCAGCATTTT.

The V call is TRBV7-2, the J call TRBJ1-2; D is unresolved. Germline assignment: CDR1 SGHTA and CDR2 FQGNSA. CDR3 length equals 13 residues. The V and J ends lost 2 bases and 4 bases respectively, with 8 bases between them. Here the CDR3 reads CASSLRRGYGYTF. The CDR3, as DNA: TGTGCCAGCAGCTTACGGCGGGGCTATGGCTACACCTTC.

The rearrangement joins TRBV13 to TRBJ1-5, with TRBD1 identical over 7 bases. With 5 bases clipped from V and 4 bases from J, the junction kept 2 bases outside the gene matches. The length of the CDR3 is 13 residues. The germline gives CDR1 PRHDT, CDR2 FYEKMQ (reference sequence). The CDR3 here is CASSQGQNQPQHF. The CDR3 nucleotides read TGTGCCAGCAGCCAGGGACAGAATCAGCCCCAGCATTTT.

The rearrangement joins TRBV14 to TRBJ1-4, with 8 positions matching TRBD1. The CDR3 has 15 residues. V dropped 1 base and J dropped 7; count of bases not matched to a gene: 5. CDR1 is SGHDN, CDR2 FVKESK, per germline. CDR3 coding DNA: TGTGCCAGCAGCCAAGCCCAGGGGGCGGGTGAAAAACTGTTTTTT. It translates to CASSQAQGAGEKLFF.

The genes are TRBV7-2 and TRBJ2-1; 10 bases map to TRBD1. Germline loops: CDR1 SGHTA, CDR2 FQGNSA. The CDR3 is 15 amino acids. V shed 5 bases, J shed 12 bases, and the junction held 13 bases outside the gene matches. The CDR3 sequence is CASSPQTGGSGPQFF. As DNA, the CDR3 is TGTGCCAGCAGCCCCCAGACAGGGGGCTCTGGTCCGCAGTTCTTC.

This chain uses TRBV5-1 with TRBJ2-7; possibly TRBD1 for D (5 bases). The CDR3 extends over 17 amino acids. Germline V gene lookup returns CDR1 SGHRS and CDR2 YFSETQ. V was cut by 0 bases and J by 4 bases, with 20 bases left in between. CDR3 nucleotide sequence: TGCGCCAGCAGCTTGGCCGGATGGGGCAGGGCGGAATACGAGCAGTACTTC. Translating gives CASSLAGWGRAEYEQYF.

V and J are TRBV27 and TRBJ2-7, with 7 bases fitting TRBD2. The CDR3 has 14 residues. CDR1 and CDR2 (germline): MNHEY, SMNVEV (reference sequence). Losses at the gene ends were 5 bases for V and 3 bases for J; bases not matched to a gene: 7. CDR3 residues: CASSRAGFSYEQYF. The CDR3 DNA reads TGTGCCAGCAGTCGAGCGGGGTTCAGCTACGAGCAGTACTTC.

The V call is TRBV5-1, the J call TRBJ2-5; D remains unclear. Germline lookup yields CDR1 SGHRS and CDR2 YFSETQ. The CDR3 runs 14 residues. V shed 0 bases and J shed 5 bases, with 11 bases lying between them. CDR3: CASSLVAAKETQYF. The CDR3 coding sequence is TGCGCCAGCAGCTTGGTGGCGGCGAAGGAGACCCAGTACTTC. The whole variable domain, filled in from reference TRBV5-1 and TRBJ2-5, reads KAGVTQTPRYLIKTRGQQVTLSCSPISGHRSVSWYQQTPGQGLQFLFEYFSETQRNKGNFPGRFSGRQFSNSRSEMNVSTLELGDSALYLCASSLVAAKETQYFGPGTRLLVL.

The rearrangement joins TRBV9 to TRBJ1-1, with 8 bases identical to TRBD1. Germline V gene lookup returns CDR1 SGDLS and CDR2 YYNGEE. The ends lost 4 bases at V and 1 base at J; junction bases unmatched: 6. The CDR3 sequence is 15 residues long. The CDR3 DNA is TGTGCCAGCAGCCCCCGACAGGGGAAGAACACTGAAGCTTTCTTT. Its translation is CASSPRQGKNTEAFF.

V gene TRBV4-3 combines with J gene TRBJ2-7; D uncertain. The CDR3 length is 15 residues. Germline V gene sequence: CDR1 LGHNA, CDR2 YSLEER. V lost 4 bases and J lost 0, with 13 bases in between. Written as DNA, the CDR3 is TGCGCCAGCAGCCGGTCCTCCATCGGCTCCTACGAGCAGTACTTC. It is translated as CASSRSSIGSYEQYF.

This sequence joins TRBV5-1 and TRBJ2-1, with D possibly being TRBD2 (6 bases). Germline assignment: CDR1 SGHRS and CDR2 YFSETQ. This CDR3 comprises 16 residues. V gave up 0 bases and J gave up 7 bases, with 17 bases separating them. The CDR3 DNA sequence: TGCGCCAGCAGCTTGGCAGAGGGAGGCCCCGGAAATGAGCAGTTCTTC. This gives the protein CASSLAEGGPGNEQFF.

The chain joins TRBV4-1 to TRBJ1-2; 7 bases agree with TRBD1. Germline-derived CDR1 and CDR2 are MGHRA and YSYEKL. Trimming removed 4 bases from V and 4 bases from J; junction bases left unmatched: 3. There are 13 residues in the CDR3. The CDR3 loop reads CASSLRDSYGYTF. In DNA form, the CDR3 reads TGCGCCAGCAGCCTCCGGGACAGCTATGGCTACACCTTC.

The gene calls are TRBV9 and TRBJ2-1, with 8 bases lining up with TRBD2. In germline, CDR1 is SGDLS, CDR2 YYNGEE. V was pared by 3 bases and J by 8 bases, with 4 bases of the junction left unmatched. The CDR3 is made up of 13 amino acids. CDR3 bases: TGTGCCAGCAGCGCCCCTAGCGGGTATGAGCAGTTCTTC. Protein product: CASSAPSGYEQFF.

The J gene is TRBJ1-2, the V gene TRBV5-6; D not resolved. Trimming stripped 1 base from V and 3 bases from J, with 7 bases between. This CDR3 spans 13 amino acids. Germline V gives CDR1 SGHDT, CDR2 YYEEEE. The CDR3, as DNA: TGTGCCAGCAGCTTGTCCAGAGACTATGGCTACACCTTC. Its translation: CASSLSRDYGYTF.

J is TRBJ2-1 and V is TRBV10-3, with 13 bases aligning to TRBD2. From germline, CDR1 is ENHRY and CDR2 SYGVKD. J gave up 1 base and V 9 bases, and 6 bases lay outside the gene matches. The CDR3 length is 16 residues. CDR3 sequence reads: CAIAGTSGTSYNEQFF. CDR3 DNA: TGTGCCATAGCCGGGACTAGCGGGACATCCTACAATGAGCAGTTCTTC.

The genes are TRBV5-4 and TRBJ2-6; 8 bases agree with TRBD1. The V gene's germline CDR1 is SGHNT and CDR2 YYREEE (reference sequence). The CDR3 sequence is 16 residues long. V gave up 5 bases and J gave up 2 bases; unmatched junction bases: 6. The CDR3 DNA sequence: TGTGCCAGCAGAGGACAGGGCCCTCCTGGGGCCAACGTCCTGACTTTC. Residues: CASRGQGPPGANVLTF. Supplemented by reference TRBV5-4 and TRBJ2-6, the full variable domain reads ETGVTQSPTHLIKTRGQQVTLRCSSQSGHNTVSWYQQALGQGPQFIFQYYREEENGRGNFPPRFSGLQFPNYSSELNVNALELDDSALYLCASRGQGPPGANVLTFGAGSRLTVL.

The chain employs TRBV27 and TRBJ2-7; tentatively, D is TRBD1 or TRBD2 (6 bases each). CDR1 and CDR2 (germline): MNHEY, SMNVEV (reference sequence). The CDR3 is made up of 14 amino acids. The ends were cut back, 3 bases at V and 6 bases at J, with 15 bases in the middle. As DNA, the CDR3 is TGTGCCAGCAGTTTTAGGGGGGAGACGGCCGAGCAGTACTTC. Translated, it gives CASSFRGETAEQYF.

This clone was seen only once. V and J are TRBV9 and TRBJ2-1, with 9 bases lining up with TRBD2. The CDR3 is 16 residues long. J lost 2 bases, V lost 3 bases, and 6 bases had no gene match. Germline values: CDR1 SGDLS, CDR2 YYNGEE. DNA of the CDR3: TGTGCCAGCAGCGCCGAGCGGGAGGATACCTACAATGAGCAGTTCTTC. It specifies CASSAEREDTYNEQFF.

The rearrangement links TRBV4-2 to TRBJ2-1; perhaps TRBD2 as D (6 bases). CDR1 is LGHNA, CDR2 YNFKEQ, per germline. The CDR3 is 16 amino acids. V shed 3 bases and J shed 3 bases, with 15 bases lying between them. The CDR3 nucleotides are TGTGCCAGCAGCCATCAGAGTAGCGGATTCTACAATGAGCAGTTCTTC. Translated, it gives CASSHQSSGFYNEQFF.